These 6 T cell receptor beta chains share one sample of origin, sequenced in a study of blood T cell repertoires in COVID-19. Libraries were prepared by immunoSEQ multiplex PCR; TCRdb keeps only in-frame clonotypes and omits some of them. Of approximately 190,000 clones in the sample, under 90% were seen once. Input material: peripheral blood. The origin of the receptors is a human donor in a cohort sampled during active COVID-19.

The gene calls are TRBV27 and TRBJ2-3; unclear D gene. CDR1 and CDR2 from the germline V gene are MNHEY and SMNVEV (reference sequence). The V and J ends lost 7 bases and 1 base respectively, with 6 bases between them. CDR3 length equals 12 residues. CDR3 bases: TGTGCCAGCACTCCCCGCACAGATACGCAGTATTTT. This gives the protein CASTPRTDTQYF.

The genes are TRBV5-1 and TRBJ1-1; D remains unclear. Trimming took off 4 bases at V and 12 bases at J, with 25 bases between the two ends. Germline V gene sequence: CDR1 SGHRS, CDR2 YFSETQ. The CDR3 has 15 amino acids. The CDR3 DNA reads TGCGCCAGCAGCCGATCCATTTCCGCCGGCGAAACTACTTTCTTT. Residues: CASSRSISAGETTFF.

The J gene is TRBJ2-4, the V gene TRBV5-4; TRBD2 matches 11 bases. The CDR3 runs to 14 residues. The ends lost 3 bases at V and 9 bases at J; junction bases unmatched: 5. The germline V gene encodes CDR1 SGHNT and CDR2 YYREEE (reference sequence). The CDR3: CASSSAGTSGIQYF. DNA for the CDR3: TGTGCCAGCAGCTCGGCGGGGACTAGCGGCATTCAGTACTTC.

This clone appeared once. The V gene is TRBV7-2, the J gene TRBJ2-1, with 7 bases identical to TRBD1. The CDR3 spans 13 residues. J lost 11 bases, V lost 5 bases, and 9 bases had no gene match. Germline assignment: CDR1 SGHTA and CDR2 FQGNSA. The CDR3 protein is CASSLARQGKQFF. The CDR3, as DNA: TGTGCCAGCAGCCTCGCTAGACAGGGAAAGCAGTTCTTC. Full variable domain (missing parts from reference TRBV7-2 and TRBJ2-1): GAGVSQSPSNKVTEKGKDVELRCDPISGHTALYWYRQSLGQGLEFLIYFQGNSAPDKSGLPSDRFSAERTGGSVSTLTIQRTQQEDSAVYLCASSLARQGKQFFGPGTRLTVL.

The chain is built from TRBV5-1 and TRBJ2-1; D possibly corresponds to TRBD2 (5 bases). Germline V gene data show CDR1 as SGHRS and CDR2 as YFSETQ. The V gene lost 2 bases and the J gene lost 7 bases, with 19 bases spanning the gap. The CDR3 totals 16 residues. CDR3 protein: CASSLRLTSWTNEQFF. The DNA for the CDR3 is TGCGCCAGCAGCTTAAGATTAACTAGTTGGACGAATGAGCAGTTCTTC.

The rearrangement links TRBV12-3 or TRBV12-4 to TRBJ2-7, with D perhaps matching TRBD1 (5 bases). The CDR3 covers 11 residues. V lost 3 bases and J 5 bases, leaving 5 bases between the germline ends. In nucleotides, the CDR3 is TGTGCCAGCAGTTTGGGGCACGAGCAGTACGTC. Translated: CASSLGHEQYV.